What follows are 3 T cell receptor beta chains derived from one specimen sequenced in a study of blood T cell repertoires in COVID-19. This table comes from immunoSEQ multiplex PCR, and its TCRdb copy is limited to in-frame clones, with some not included. There are 250,000 to 300,000 clones in the sample; around 89% occur only once, and around an eighth lies in the top ten. Sequencing used peripheral blood. Receptors originate from a woman aged 60-75 years with acute or convalescent COVID-19.

The rearrangement links TRBV28 to TRBJ1-6, with TRBD1 matching over 9 bases. J lost 9 bases, V lost 9 bases, and 6 bases had no gene match. In germline, CDR1 is MDHEN, CDR2 SYDVKM. The CDR3 extends over 13 amino acids. The DNA of the CDR3 is TGTGCCAGTCGCACAGGGGGCTTTTCACCCCTCCACTTT. Translated, it gives CASRTGGFSPLHF.

The chain couples TRBV4-1 to TRBJ2-3, with 8 bases matching TRBD1. Germline CDR1 and CDR2: MGHRA and YSYEKL. CDR3 size: 18 residues. V trimming: 1 base; J trimming: 2 bases; junction bases outside the gene matches: 11. CDR3 sequence: CASSQVPWDRRPTDTQYF. CDR3 in DNA: TGCGCCAGCAGCCAAGTCCCCTGGGACAGGCGACCCACAGATACGCAGTATTTT.

V and J are TRBV27 and TRBJ1-5, with TRBD1 matching over 9 bases. V trimming: 5 bases; J trimming: 7 bases; junction bases outside the gene matches: 3. The CDR3 is 13 amino acids. Per the germline V gene, CDR1 is MNHEY and CDR2 is SMNVEV (reference sequence). The CDR3 is CASSGDREQPQHF. CDR3 sequence (DNA): TGTGCCAGCAGTGGGGACAGGGAACAGCCCCAGCATTTT.